This T cell receptor beta chain is from a study of stem cell transplantation in POMP-related autoinflammatory disease. The overall study: Defective thymoproteasomes were hypothesized to impair CD8+ T-cell positive selection. Study findings and constraints: Across all analyzed T-cell subsets, patients with PRAID tended toward reduced diversity and increased clonality. Fewer unique TRB V-J gene pairings were identified in patients with PRAID.

Sequencing was performed with immunoSEQ multiplex PCR; in TCRdb, only in-frame clones are kept and a portion is missing. The sample consists of under 11,000 clones, approximately 86% of them appearing once. PRAID featured immunodeficiency plus autoinflammation. In its sample, this clone was seen once. As yet, its antigen is unknown. The receptor's source is a human donor with POMP-related autoinflammation and immune dysregulation (PRAID). Sequencing used CD8+ T cells from PBMCs, obtained before stem cell transplantation.

The CDR3 DNA is TGTGCCAGCAGCCGAGAGGCGACTAGCCGGGAGCAGTACTTC. Translated: CASSREATSREQYF. The genes are TRBV7-3 and TRBJ2-7, with 7 bases identical to TRBD2. V lost 5 bases and J lost 7; bases outside the gene matches: 11. Germline V gene sequence: CDR1 SGHTA, CDR2 FQGTGA. The CDR3 spans 14 residues.